This T cell receptor beta chain was sequenced for a study of cytomegalovirus exposure and HLA in healthy donors. The PCR made use of 60 Vbeta and 13 Jbeta primers. TCRdb's copy holds only in-frame clones and misses some; the assay was immunoSEQ multiplex PCR. This sample yields 130,000 to 150,000 clones, of which just under 85% are seen a single time; about 3.8% belongs to the top ten. The V end was cut by 7 bases, the J end by 4 bases, with 9 bases between. CDR3 length: 11 residues. In germline, CDR1 is GTSNPN, CDR2 SVGIG (reference sequence). Input material: PBMCs. The chain uses TRBV30 and TRBJ2-3; D possibly corresponds to TRBD2 (6 bases). This receptor was identified in a man aged 35-49 years in good health and CMV-seropositive. CDR3 amino acids: CAFGGADTQYF. In DNA, the CDR3 is TGTGCCTTTGGCGGGGCAGATACGCAGTATTTT. Drawing the rest from reference TRBV30 and TRBJ2-3, the complete variable domain is SQTIHQWPATLVQPVGSPLSLECTVEGTSNPNLYWYRQAAGRGLQLLFYSVGIGQISSEVPQNLSASRPQDRQFILSSKKLLLSDSGFYLCAFGGADTQYFGPGTRLTVL.